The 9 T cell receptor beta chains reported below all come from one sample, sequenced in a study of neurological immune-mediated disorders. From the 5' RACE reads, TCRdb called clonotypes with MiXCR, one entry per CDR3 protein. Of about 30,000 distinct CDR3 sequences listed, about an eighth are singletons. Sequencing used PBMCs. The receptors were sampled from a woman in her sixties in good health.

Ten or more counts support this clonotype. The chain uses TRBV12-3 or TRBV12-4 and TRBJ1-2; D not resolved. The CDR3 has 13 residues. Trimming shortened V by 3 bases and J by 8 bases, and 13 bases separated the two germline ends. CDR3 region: CASSFLNGQGYTF. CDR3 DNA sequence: TGTGCCAGCAGTTTTCTAAACGGGCAGGGCTACACCTTC.

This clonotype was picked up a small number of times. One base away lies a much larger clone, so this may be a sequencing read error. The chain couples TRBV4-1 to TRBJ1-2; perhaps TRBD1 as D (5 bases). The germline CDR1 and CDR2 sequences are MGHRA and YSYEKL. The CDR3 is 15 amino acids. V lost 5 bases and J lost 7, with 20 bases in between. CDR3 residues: CASSISRQGTGGYTF. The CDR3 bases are TGCGCCAGCAGCATATCCCGGCAGGGAACGGGTGGCTACACCTTC.

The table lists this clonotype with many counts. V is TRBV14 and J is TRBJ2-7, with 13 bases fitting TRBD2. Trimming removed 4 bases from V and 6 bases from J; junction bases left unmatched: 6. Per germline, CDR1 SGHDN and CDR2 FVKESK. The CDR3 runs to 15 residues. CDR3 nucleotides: TGTGCCAGCAGCCTCGGACTAGCGGGAGTTTCCGAGCAGTACTTC. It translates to CASSLGLAGVSEQYF.

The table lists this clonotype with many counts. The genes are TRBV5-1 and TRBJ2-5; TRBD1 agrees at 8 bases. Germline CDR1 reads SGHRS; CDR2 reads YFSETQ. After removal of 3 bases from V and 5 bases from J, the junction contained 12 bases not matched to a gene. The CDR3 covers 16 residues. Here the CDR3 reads CASSSPPRQGMETQYF. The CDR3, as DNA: TGCGCCAGCAGCTCGCCTCCTCGACAGGGGATGGAGACCCAGTACTTC.

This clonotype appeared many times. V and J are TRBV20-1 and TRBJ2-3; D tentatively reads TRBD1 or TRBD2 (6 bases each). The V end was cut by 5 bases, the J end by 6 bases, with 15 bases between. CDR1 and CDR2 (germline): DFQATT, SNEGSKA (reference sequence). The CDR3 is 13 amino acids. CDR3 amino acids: CSAFRQAGDTQYF. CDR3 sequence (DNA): TGCAGTGCTTTCCGACAGGCGGGGGATACGCAGTATTTT.

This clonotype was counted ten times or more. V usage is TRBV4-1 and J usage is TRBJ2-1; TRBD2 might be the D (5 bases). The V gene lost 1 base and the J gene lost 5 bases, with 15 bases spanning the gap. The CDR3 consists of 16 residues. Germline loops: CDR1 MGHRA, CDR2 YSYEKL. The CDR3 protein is CASSQGPAAEDNEQFF. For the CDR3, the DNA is TGCGCCAGCAGCCAAGGACCCGCCGCGGAGGACAATGAGCAGTTCTTC.

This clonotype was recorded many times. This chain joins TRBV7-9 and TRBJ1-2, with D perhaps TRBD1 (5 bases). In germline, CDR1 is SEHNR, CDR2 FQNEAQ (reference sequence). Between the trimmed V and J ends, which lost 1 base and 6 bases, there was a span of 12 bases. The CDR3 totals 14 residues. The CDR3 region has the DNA TGTGCCAGCAGCTTAGGGGGGAATGACCATGGCTACACCTTC. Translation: CASSLGGNDHGYTF.

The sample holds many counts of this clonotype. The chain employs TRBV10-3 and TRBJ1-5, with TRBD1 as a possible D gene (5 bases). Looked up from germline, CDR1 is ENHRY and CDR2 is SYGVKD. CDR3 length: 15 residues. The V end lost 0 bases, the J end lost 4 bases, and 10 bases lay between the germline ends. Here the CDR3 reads CAISESTGGNQPQHF. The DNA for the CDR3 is TGTGCCATCAGTGAGTCGACGGGGGGAAATCAGCCCCAGCATTTT.

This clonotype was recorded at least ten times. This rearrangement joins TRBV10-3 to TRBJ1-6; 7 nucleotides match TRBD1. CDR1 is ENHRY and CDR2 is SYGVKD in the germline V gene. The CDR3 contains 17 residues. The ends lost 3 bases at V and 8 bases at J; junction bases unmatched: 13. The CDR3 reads CAISDHTDRNGDSPLHF. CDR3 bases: TGTGCCATCAGTGACCATACGGACAGGAACGGGGATTCACCCCTCCACTTT.